The T cell receptor beta chain described here comes from a study of cytomegalovirus exposure and HLA in healthy donors. This CDR3 has 16 residues. Trimming took 5 bases from V and 3 from J; bases not matched to a gene: 9. Germline-derived CDR1 and CDR2 are SEHNR and FQNEAQ (reference sequence). PCR involved 60 Vbeta and 13 Jbeta primers. Using immunoSEQ multiplex PCR, the repertoire was profiled, and TCRdb retains in-frame clones only, with some absent. This table has approximately 140,000 clones, about 80% appearing once. Sequenced material: PBMCs. The chain links TRBV7-9 to TRBJ1-1, with 10 bases that match TRBD1. This clonotype originated in a male donor in good health and CMV-seronegative. The CDR3 region is CASSVTGGVLDTEAFF. The CDR3 DNA is TGTGCCAGCAGCGTGACAGGGGGCGTCTTGGACACTGAAGCTTTCTTT.